Each of the 5 T cell receptor beta chains below was sequenced from the same sample in a study of blood T cells in healthy people across ages. A second PCR of about 6 to 12 cycles used a sample-barcoded 5' primer and a J-beta primer mix. TCRdb re-derived calls from the 5' RACE reads in MiXCR, one entry per CDR3 protein. There are hundreds of thousands of distinct CDR3 sequences in the sample; less than 45% occur only once, and 30% lies in the top ten. The sample taken for sequencing was blood. The source is a man older than 75 in good health.

This clonotype was counted between two and nine times. This CDR3 is CASSSWTSSSYEQYF. The CDR3 region has the DNA TGTGCCAGCAGCTCTTGGACATCCAGCTCCTACGAGCAGTACTTC. This chain uses TRBV7-2 with TRBJ2-7, with D perhaps matching TRBD1 (5 bases). The CDR3 runs 15 residues. Trimming pared 4 bases from V and 0 bases from J, leaving 13 bases between. Looked up from germline, CDR1 is SGHTA and CDR2 is FQGNSA.

In its sample, this clonotype was seen a few times. This chain uses TRBV6-1 with TRBJ2-7; the D is unclear. CDR1 is MNHNS and CDR2 is SASEGT in the germline V gene. CDR3 length equals 12 residues. V was clipped by 5 bases and J by 5 bases, with 10 bases between them. This chain's CDR3 is CASSRYLDEQYF. CDR3 in DNA: TGTGCCAGCAGTAGGTACCTCGACGAGCAGTACTTC.

V and J are TRBV7-9 and TRBJ1-2; D possibly corresponds to TRBD1 (5 bases). CDR1 and CDR2 from the germline V gene are SEHNR and FQNEAQ (reference sequence). CDR3 length: 15 amino acids. The V end lost 5 bases, the J end lost 3 bases, and 16 bases lay between the germline ends. The DNA of the CDR3 is TGTGCCAGCAGCATGAACAGGAACTTGGACTATGGCTACACCTTC. It yields the protein CASSMNRNLDYGYTF.

The chain recombines TRBV7-9 with TRBJ2-6; a weak D match, TRBD2 (5 bases). This CDR3 has 19 amino acids. Germline CDR1 and CDR2: SEHNR and FQNEAQ (reference sequence). Trimming removed 1 base from V and 4 bases from J, with 20 bases in between. The CDR3 region is CASSLVDRGGLFGANVLTF. DNA of the CDR3: TGTGCCAGCAGCTTAGTGGATCGGGGTGGGCTATTCGGGGCCAACGTCCTGACTTTC.

There are a few counts of this clonotype. This chain uses TRBV5-1 with TRBJ2-7; 9 bases match TRBD2. Germline CDR1 reads SGHRS; CDR2 reads YFSETQ. This CDR3 contains 15 residues. J was trimmed by 3 bases and V by 0 bases; bases with no gene match: 4. CDR3 protein: CASSLEGTSIYEQYF. CDR3 DNA: TGCGCCAGCAGCTTGGAGGGGACTAGCATCTACGAGCAGTACTTC.